The next 32 T cell receptor beta chains were all read from a single sample in a study of T cells in Graves' hyperthyroidism and ophthalmopathy. RNA transcripts yielded amplified TCR beta CDR3 regions. First-round RT-PCR with HTBI primers amplified the TCR CDR3 region. TCRdb re-analysed the multiplex PCR reads in MiXCR, keeping a single row per CDR3 protein. The table shows around 690,000 distinct CDR3 sequences, with around a sixth occurring only once. Material: blood. The receptors shown here come from a man aged 50 or older with Graves' hyperthyroidism.

The V and J genes are TRBV7-2 and TRBJ2-4; no reliable D call. There are 13 residues in the CDR3. CDR1 and CDR2 (germline): SGHTA, FQGNSA. V gave up 5 bases and J gave up 3 bases, with 8 bases separating them. Here the CDR3 DNA reads TGTGCCAGCAGCGGTCAGTACAAAAACATTCAGTACTTC. Its translation: CASSGQYKNIQYF.

The table lists this clonotype with a few counts. The chain links TRBV29-1 to TRBJ2-7; 7 bases line up with TRBD2. The CDR3 length is 16 residues. Germline CDR1 and CDR2: SQVTM and ANQGSEA. V lost 4 bases, J lost 1 base, and 13 bases stayed unmatched. DNA of the CDR3: TGCAGCGTTGGAGACCCTCTAGCGGACCTTTCCTACGAGCAGTACTTC. Encoded protein: CSVGDPLADLSYEQYF.

The rearrangement joins TRBV27 to TRBJ1-6; maybe TRBD1 (5 bases). Germline lookup yields CDR1 MNHEY and CDR2 SMNVEV (reference sequence). Trimming pared 4 bases from V and 9 bases from J, leaving 13 bases between. The CDR3 consists of 14 residues. CDR3 sequence: CASSYTGIGSPLHF. CDR3 in DNA: TGTGCCAGCAGTTACACAGGAATTGGTTCACCCCTCCACTTT.

This clonotype was seen a few times. The V gene is TRBV20-1, the J gene TRBJ2-5; TRBD1 is a possible D gene (5 bases). Looked up from germline, CDR1 is DFQATT and CDR2 is SNEGSKA (reference sequence). This CDR3 is built from 12 residues. The V end lost 6 bases, the J end lost 3 bases, and 11 bases lay between the germline ends. The chain's CDR3 is CSAAGPEETQYF. DNA for the CDR3: TGCAGTGCGGCAGGGCCCGAAGAGACCCAGTACTTC.

This chain connects TRBV28 to TRBJ1-5; possibly TRBD1 for D (5 bases). Germline V lookup: CDR1 MDHEN, CDR2 SYDVKM. The CDR3 extends over 14 amino acids. V was shortened by 3 bases and J by 2 bases, with 8 bases between the two germline ends. The CDR3 DNA is TGTGCCAGCAGTTTCGGGGGACGCAATCAGCCCCAGCATTTT. It specifies CASSFGGRNQPQHF.

This clonotype was counted a few times. The chain's CDR3 is CASSEQIPRLNEQFF. Here the CDR3 DNA reads TGTGCCAGCAGTGAACAGATCCCGCGTCTAAATGAGCAGTTCTTC. The chain is built from TRBV6-1 and TRBJ2-1; no definite D call. Germline loops: CDR1 MNHNS, CDR2 SASEGT. Trimming removed 2 bases from V and 7 bases from J, with 15 bases in between. This CDR3 region has 15 residues.

Many counts were recorded for this clonotype. The chain employs TRBV7-9 and TRBJ1-2; 8 positions agree with TRBD1. J was trimmed by 4 bases and V by 0 bases; bases with no gene match: 7. This CDR3 is built from 16 residues. CDR1 SEHNR and CDR2 FQNEAQ come from the germline V gene (reference sequence). CDR3 loop: CASSLAPGGQVYGYTF. As DNA, the CDR3 is TGTGCCAGCAGCTTAGCGCCAGGGGGCCAGGTCTATGGCTACACCTTC. Supplemented by reference TRBV7-9 and TRBJ1-2, the full variable domain reads DTGVSQNPRHKITKRGQNVTFRCDPISEHNRLYWYRQTLGQGPEFLTYFQNEAQLEKSRLLSDRFSAERPKGSFSTLEIQRTEQGDSAMYLCASSLAPGGQVYGYTFGSGTRLTVV.

This clonotype was found many times. The CDR3, as DNA: TGTGCCAGCAGCTTAGCGCCAGTCGCCGGGGAGCTGTTTTTT. Protein sequence: CASSLAPVAGELFF. The gene calls are TRBV7-2 and TRBJ2-2; D unresolved. The CDR3 has 14 amino acids. Per germline, CDR1 SGHTA and CDR2 FQGNSA. V dropped 0 bases and J dropped 6 bases, with 8 bases sitting between them.

This clonotype has just a few counts. The chain is built from TRBV6-1 and TRBJ2-7, with D perhaps being TRBD1 or TRBD2 (5 bases each). V lost 7 bases and J 4 bases, leaving 17 bases between the germline ends. The CDR3 consists of 14 residues. Germline lookup yields CDR1 MNHNS and CDR2 SASEGT. This CDR3 reads CASTPDGGRYEQYF. In nucleotides, the CDR3 is TGTGCCAGCACACCAGATGGGGGACGATACGAGCAGTACTTC.

The V call is TRBV5-5, the J call TRBJ1-5, with D uncertain. The V and J ends lost 0 bases and 0 bases respectively, with 13 bases between them. The CDR3 runs 17 residues. CDR1 SGHKS and CDR2 YYEKEE come from the germline V gene (reference sequence). CDR3 bases: TGTGCCAGCAGCTTGGAACAGAAGAGTTATAGCAATCAGCCCCAGCATTTT. Translation gives CASSLEQKSYSNQPQHF.

This chain joins TRBV5-1 and TRBJ1-1; TRBD1 matches 10 bases. The length of the CDR3 is 15 residues. CDR1 and CDR2 (germline): SGHRS, YFSETQ. V trimming: 4 bases; J trimming: 6 bases; junction bases outside the gene matches: 9. The CDR3 sequence is CASSVDRGREAEAFF. Written as DNA, the CDR3 is TGCGCCAGCAGCGTGGACAGGGGGAGGGAGGCTGAAGCTTTCTTT.

The chain links TRBV4-1 to TRBJ2-5; D uncertain. V lost 0 bases to trimming and J lost 4 bases, with 21 bases between them. Per germline, CDR1 MGHRA and CDR2 YSYEKL. CDR3 size: 18 residues. CDR3 in DNA: TGCGCCAGCAGCCAAGATCAGGTGGGCCAGGTTGGGCTAGAGACCCAGTACTTC. It translates to CASSQDQVGQVGLETQYF.

This clonotype has at least ten counts. J is TRBJ2-5 and V is TRBV6-5; 7 positions match TRBD2. The ends lost 4 bases at V and 2 bases at J; junction bases unmatched: 19. This CDR3 region has 19 residues. Germline V CDR1 and CDR2: MNHEY, SVGAGI. The CDR3 loop reads CASSSEVTPGAGVQETQYF. CDR3 DNA: TGTGCCAGCAGTTCCGAGGTTACCCCCGGGGCGGGAGTACAAGAGACCCAGTACTTC.

The chain uses TRBV30 and TRBJ2-1; no reliable D call. This CDR3 comprises 11 residues. Germline CDR1 is GTSNPN and CDR2 is SVGIG (reference sequence). The V and J ends lost 4 bases and 4 bases respectively, with 5 bases between them. CDR3 DNA: TGTGCCTGGAAGAGGTACAATGAGCAGTTCTTC. This sequence encodes CAWKRYNEQFF.

This chain connects TRBV25-1 to TRBJ2-4; tentatively, D is TRBD2 (5 bases). Germline assignment: CDR1 MGHDK and CDR2 SYGVNS. The CDR3 length is 16 residues. V lost 6 bases, J lost 0 bases, and 15 bases lay in between. CDR3 sequence (DNA): TGTGCCAGCAGGAACCTTTGTAGCGAAGCCAAAAACATTCAGTACTTC. Protein product: CASRNLCSEAKNIQYF.

This clonotype was detected many times. The rearrangement links TRBV11-2 to TRBJ1-2; no definite D call. Germline values: CDR1 SGHAT, CDR2 FQNNGV. Trimming removed 8 bases at V and 2 bases at J, with 9 bases between. The CDR3 runs 12 residues. The CDR3 nucleotides are TGTGCCAGCGCCAGGTGGAACTATGGCTACACCTTC. Amino acid sequence: CASARWNYGYTF. Variable domain in full (rest from reference TRBV11-2 and TRBJ1-2): EAGVAQSPRYKIIEKRQSVAFWCNPISGHATLYWYQQILGQGPKLLIQFQNNGVVDDSQLPKDRFSAERLKGVDSTLKIQPAKLEDSAVYLCASARWNYGYTFGSGTRLTVV.

The table lists this clonotype with a count of one. The chain is built from TRBV5-8 and TRBJ1-1, with D hard to call. CDR1 and CDR2 from the germline V gene are SGHTS and YDEGEE. This CDR3 comprises 13 residues. V was trimmed by 9 bases and J by 3 bases, leaving 15 bases between them. CDR3 amino acids: CATNPGLDTEAFF. In DNA form, the CDR3 reads TGTGCCACCAACCCAGGCCTAGACACTGAAGCTTTCTTT.

This clonotype showed up many times. The CDR3 DNA sequence: TGTGCCACTACCTCCCGAGGGTTTAACTATGGCTACACCTTC. It is translated as CATTSRGFNYGYTF. The chain couples TRBV12-3 or TRBV12-4 to TRBJ1-2; D is ambiguous. This CDR3 is built from 14 residues. With 10 bases removed from V and 1 base from J, the gap between germline ends came to 16 bases.

The V gene is TRBV6-1, the J gene TRBJ1-5; D unclear. The CDR3 runs to 14 residues. Germline CDR1 reads MNHNS; CDR2 reads SASEGT. Trimming removed 3 bases from V and 0 bases from J, with 6 bases in between. The CDR3 loop reads CASSDKHSNQPQHF. CDR3 DNA sequence: TGTGCCAGCAGTGATAAACATAGCAATCAGCCCCAGCATTTT.

This clonotype was detected a few times. The chain is built from TRBV11-2 and TRBJ2-7; D might be TRBD1 (5 bases). V was trimmed by 1 base and J by 3 bases, leaving 10 bases between them. The CDR3 extends over 14 amino acids. CDR1 SGHAT and CDR2 FQNNGV come from the germline V gene. Here the CDR3 DNA reads TGTGCCAGCAGCTTAGGTACAGGAAACTACGAGCAGTACTTC. This codes for CASSLGTGNYEQYF.

The table lists this clonotype with a few counts. The chain joins TRBV6-4 to TRBJ2-1, with D maybe TRBD2 (6 bases). CDR3 size: 15 residues. Germline V gene sequence: CDR1 MRHNA, CDR2 SNTAGT. The V end was cut by 6 bases, the J end by 7 bases, with 19 bases between. The CDR3 is CASSLRDSQVNEQFF. CDR3 bases: TGTGCCAGCAGCCTACGGGACTCTCAGGTGAATGAGCAGTTCTTC.

This chain joins TRBV15 and TRBJ2-1; 8 nucleotides match TRBD2. CDR1 is LNHNV and CDR2 is YYDKDF in the germline V gene (reference sequence). The trim removed 1 base at V and 8 bases at J, leaving 7 bases unmatched. The CDR3 sequence is 15 residues long. The CDR3 region has the DNA TGTGCCACCAGCAGAGGACGGGAGGGCCTTCATGAGCAGTTCTTC. It translates to CATSRGREGLHEQFF.

The chain is built from TRBV14 and TRBJ2-7; the match to TRBD1 covers 7 bases. Looked up from germline, CDR1 is SGHDN and CDR2 is FVKESK. J gave up 3 bases and V 4 bases, and 12 bases lay outside the gene matches. This CDR3 is 16 amino acids long. Here the CDR3 reads CASSLRSGQGDYEQYF. The CDR3, as DNA: TGTGCCAGCAGCCTCAGATCCGGCCAGGGGGACTACGAGCAGTACTTC.

V gene TRBV4-1 combines with J gene TRBJ1-1; D unresolved. Trimming removed 3 bases from V and 7 bases from J, with 15 bases in between. This CDR3 region has 14 residues. Germline V gene sequence: CDR1 MGHRA, CDR2 YSYEKL. The CDR3 nucleotides read TGCGCCAGCAGCCATCGGAGGATGGAGGGTGAAGCTTTCTTT. Protein product: CASSHRRMEGEAFF.

Notes on this clonotype: A read error may be the cause here, since a much bigger clone is one base away. The chain uses TRBV7-9 and TRBJ2-2, with a possible D match to TRBD1 (7 bases). The CDR3 sequence is 15 residues long. Germline CDR1 reads SEHNR; CDR2 reads FQNEAQ (reference sequence). The CDR3 is CANSGYGTDAGELFF. Written as DNA, the CDR3 is TGTGCCAACAGCGGGTATGGGACAGACGCCGGGGAGCTGTTTTTT.

This clonotype was recorded many times. The chain has TRBV20-1 and TRBJ2-3; D gene unclear. Trimming left V 1 base short and J 4 bases short, with 9 bases between. The germline gives CDR1 DFQATT, CDR2 SNEGSKA (reference sequence). This CDR3 spans 13 amino acids. Written as DNA, the CDR3 is TGCAGTGCTAGAGTTGAGGTCGCAGATACGCAGTATTTT. Translated, it gives CSARVEVADTQYF.

This chain joins TRBV28 and TRBJ2-1; 10 bases are shared with TRBD2. CDR1 and CDR2 from the germline V gene are MDHEN and SYDVKM. The CDR3 contains 16 residues. V shed 5 bases, J shed 3 bases, and the junction held 7 bases outside the gene matches. The CDR3 bases are TGTGCCAGCAGTCTCCATCTAGCGGGAGTCTACAATGAGCAGTTCTTC. This encodes CASSLHLAGVYNEQFF.

The chain employs TRBV11-2 and TRBJ2-2; D is undetermined. The V and J ends lost 9 bases and 1 base respectively, with 9 bases between them. CDR1 is SGHAT, CDR2 FQNNGV, per germline. The CDR3 sequence is 13 residues long. CDR3 coding DNA: TGTGCCAGTCGCCCAGTGAACACCGGGGAGCTGTTTTTT. It encodes CASRPVNTGELFF.

The genes are TRBV3-1 and TRBJ2-1; no clear D gene. V was clipped by 1 base and J by 7 bases, with 14 bases between them. Germline V lookup: CDR1 LGHDT, CDR2 YNNKEL (reference sequence). This CDR3 has 15 residues. CDR3 DNA sequence: TGTGCCAGCAGCCAAGTTGTTCGCCCCCCAAATGAGCAGTTCTTC. Protein product: CASSQVVRPPNEQFF.

This clonotype was seen at least ten times. The chain has TRBV7-2 and TRBJ1-2, with a weak D call TRBD1 (5 bases). From germline, CDR1 is SGHTA and CDR2 FQGNSA. Trimming left V 6 bases short and J 4 bases short, with 21 bases between. The length of the CDR3 is 16 residues. CDR3 loop: CASSSSQGGVRYGYTF. The CDR3 DNA reads TGTGCCAGCAGTTCTTCCCAGGGCGGGGTGCGCTATGGCTACACCTTC.

This clonotype showed up just a few times. The rearrangement links TRBV19 to TRBJ1-5, with a possible D match to TRBD1 (5 bases). The germline V gene has CDR1 LNHDA and CDR2 SQIVND (reference sequence). With 4 bases removed from V and 1 base from J, the gap between germline ends came to 11 bases. The CDR3 is made up of 15 amino acids. This chain's CDR3 is CASSRWGESNQPQHF. The CDR3 DNA follows: TGTGCCAGTAGTAGATGGGGGGAGAGCAATCAGCCCCAGCATTTT.

This clonotype was recorded at least ten times. This CDR3 reads CASSSAGGLGIEQFF. As DNA, the CDR3 is TGTGCCAGCAGTTCTGCGGGAGGCCTGGGGATTGAGCAGTTCTTC. J is TRBJ2-1 and V is TRBV27, with 8 bases lining up with TRBD2. Unmatched junction bases numbered 11, after V lost 4 bases and J lost 9 bases. The CDR3 length is 15 residues. Germline V gene lookup returns CDR1 MNHEY and CDR2 SMNVEV (reference sequence).